What follows is one T cell receptor beta chain and its context. Its antigen is still unknown. This entry belongs to a study of tumor and adjacent non-tumor tissue in lung cancer. At the level of the study: Stage I to III disease affected approximately 11 men and roughly 5 women aged about 30 to 85.

Findings of the study overall: In normal lung, the top 100 clones were significantly more dominant than in tumor. Higher tumor TCR diversity was associated with shorter survival. Significantly higher TCR diversity was found in tumor than normal lung.

The CDR3 covers 12 residues. Germline V gene lookup returns CDR1 SQVTM and CDR2 ANQGSEA. V was clipped by 7 bases and J by 7 bases, with 16 bases between them. Three rounds of nested PCR, following a modified ARM-PCR protocol, produced the TCRbeta library. TCRdb analysed the multiplex PCR reads with MiXCR anew, one entry per CDR3 protein. The sample shows over 130,000 distinct CDR3 sequences, around 65% of them seen only once. This sample's RNA came from whole unsorted tissue. The genes are TRBV29-1 and TRBJ1-2; possibly TRBD1 for D (6 bases). The source is a man aged 55 to 70 with small cell lung cancer. What was sequenced was lung tumor tissue. The CDR3 sequence: CSAMGGNLGYTF. CDR3 coding DNA: TGCAGCGCCATGGGGGGCAACCTTGGCTACACCTTC.